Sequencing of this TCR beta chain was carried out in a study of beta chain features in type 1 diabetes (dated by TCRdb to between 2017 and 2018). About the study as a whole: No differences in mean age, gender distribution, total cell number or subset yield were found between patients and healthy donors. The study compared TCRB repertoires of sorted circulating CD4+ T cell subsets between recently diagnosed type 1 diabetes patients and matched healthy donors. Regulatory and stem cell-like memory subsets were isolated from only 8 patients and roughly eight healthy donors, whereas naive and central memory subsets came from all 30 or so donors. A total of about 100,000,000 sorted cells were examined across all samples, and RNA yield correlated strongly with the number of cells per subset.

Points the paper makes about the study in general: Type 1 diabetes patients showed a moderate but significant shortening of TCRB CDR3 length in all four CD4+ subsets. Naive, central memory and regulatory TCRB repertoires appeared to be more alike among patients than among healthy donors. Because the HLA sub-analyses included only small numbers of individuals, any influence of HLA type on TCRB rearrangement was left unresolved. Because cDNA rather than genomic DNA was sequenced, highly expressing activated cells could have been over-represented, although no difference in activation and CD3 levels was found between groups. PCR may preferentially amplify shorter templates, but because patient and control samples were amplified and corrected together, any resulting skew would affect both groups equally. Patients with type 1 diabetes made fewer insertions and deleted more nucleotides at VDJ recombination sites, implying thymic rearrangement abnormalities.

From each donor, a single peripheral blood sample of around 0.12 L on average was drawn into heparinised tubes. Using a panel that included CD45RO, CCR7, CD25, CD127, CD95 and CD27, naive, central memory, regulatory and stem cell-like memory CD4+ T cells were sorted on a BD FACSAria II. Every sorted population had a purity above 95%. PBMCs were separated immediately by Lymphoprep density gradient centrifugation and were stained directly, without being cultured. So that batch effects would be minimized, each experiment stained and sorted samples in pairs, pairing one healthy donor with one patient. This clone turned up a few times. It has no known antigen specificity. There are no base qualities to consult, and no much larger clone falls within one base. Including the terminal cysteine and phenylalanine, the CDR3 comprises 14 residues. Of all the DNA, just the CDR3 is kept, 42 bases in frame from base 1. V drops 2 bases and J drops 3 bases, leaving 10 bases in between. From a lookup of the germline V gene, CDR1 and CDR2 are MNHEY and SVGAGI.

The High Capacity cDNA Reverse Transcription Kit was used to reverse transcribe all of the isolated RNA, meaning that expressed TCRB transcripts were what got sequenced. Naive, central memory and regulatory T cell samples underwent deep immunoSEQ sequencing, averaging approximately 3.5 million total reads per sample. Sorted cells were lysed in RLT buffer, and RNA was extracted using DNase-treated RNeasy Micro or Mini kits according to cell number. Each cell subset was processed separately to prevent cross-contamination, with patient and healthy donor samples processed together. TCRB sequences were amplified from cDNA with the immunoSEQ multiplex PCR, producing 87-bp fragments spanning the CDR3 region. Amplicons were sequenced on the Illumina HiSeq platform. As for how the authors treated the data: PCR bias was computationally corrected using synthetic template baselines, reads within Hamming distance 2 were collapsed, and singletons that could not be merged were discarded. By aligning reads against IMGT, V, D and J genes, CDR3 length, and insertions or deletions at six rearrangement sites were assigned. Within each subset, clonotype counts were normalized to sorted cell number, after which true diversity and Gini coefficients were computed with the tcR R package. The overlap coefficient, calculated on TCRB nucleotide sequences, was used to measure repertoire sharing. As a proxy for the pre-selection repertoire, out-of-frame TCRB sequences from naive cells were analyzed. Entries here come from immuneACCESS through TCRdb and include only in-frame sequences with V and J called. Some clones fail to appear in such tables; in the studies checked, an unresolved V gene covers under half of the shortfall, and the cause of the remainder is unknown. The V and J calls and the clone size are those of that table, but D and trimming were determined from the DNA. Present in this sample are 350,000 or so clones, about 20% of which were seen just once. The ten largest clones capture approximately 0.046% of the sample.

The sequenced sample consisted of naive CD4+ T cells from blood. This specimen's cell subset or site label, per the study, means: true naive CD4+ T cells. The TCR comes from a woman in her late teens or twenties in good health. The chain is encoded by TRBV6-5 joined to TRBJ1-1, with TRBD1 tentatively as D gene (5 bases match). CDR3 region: CASSYAGGDTEAFF. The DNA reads TGTGCCAGCAGTTACGCGGGGGGGGACACTGAAGCTTTCTTT.